Below are 22 T cell receptor beta chains sequenced from a single sample in a study of T cell responses to AZD1222 COVID-19 vaccine. Assay: immunoSEQ multiplex PCR; the TCRdb copy retains only in-frame clones and omits some. Among roughly 100,000 clones listed, 86% were seen once. The sequencing here drew on peripheral blood, taken on day 0 of AZD1222 vaccination. These receptors originate from an adult in good health.

V gene TRBV9 combines with J gene TRBJ1-1, with D tentatively TRBD1 (5 bases). The CDR3 is 15 amino acids. Germline lookup yields CDR1 SGDLS and CDR2 YYNGEE. The V end was cut by 0 bases, the J end by 0 bases, with 9 bases between. The CDR3 is CASSVVTGMNTEAFF. For the CDR3, the DNA is TGTGCCAGCAGCGTAGTTACAGGAATGAACACTGAAGCTTTCTTT.

The chain uses TRBV10-3 and TRBJ1-5; D perhaps matches TRBD1 (5 bases). The CDR3 length is 13 residues. The germline V gene has CDR1 ENHRY and CDR2 SYGVKD. V was trimmed by 4 bases and J by 7 bases, leaving 11 bases between them. In DNA form, the CDR3 reads TGTGCCATCAGTGGGACAATCGGGCAGCCCCAGCATTTT. Its translation is CAISGTIGQPQHF.

This chain connects TRBV6-2 or TRBV6-3 to TRBJ2-5; TRBD2 matches 12 bases. Germline V lookup: CDR1 MNHEY, CDR2 SVGEGT. The CDR3 sequence is 15 residues long. V lost 5 bases to trimming and J lost 1 base; unmatched junction nucleotides: 2. The CDR3 loop reads CASSRTSGVQETQYF. CDR3 DNA sequence: TGTGCCAGCAGTCGGACTAGCGGGGTCCAAGAGACCCAGTACTTC.

The V call is TRBV11-2, the J call TRBJ2-1; D unclear. The CDR3 contains 12 residues. The germline CDR1 and CDR2 sequences are SGHAT and FQNNGV. Deletions cut 5 bases from V and 7 bases from J, with 9 bases between. The CDR3 protein is CASSMTRNEQFF. The CDR3 coding sequence is TGTGCCAGCAGCATGACCCGGAATGAGCAGTTCTTC.

V gene TRBV6-2 or TRBV6-3 combines with J gene TRBJ1-2; D is uncertain. The CDR3 runs to 13 residues. Germline-derived CDR1 and CDR2 are MNHEY and SVGEGT. Trimming shortened V by 2 bases and J by 2 bases, and 6 bases separated the two germline ends. This CDR3 reads CASSYQPNYGYTF. The DNA of the CDR3 is TGTGCCAGCAGTTACCAGCCCAACTATGGCTACACCTTC.

This sequence joins TRBV11-2 and TRBJ2-7, with TRBD1 matching over 9 bases. Trimming at V came to 7 bases and at J to 4 bases, leaving 5 bases not matched to a gene. Germline loops: CDR1 SGHAT, CDR2 FQNNGV. This CDR3 region has 13 residues. CDR3 region: CASMGQGSYEQYF. The CDR3 nucleotides are TGTGCCAGCATGGGACAGGGTAGTTACGAGCAGTACTTC.

The V gene is TRBV2, the J gene TRBJ1-5; a weak D match, TRBD1 (6 bases). CDR3 length: 15 residues. Germline values: CDR1 SNHLY, CDR2 FYNNEI. The ends were cut back, 5 bases at V and 5 bases at J, with 16 bases in the middle. DNA for the CDR3: TGTGCCAGCAGTTTGGACAGTTCTGGGGATCAGCCCCAGCATTTT. Translation gives CASSLDSSGDQPQHF.

This chain uses TRBV28 with TRBJ2-3, with D perhaps matching TRBD2 (5 bases). The CDR3 contains 13 residues. Germline V CDR1 and CDR2: MDHEN, SYDVKM. V lost 11 bases, J lost 4 bases, and 16 bases lay in between. CDR3 loop: CAAGKSSPDTQYF. CDR3 bases: TGTGCCGCCGGGAAAAGTAGCCCAGATACGCAGTATTTT.

The V gene is TRBV2, the J gene TRBJ1-1, with no clear D. This CDR3 has 14 residues. Trimming removed 2 bases at V and 1 base at J, with 8 bases between. The germline CDR1 and CDR2 sequences are SNHLY and FYNNEI. The DNA of the CDR3 is TGTGCCAGCAGTGAAAGGCACTCGAACACTGAAGCTTTCTTT. Translation: CASSERHSNTEAFF.

This clone was detected only a few times. This sample also contains other DNA sequences that code for the same CDR3. The chain couples TRBV7-9 to TRBJ2-1, with D possibly TRBD1 on 5 matching bases. The germline CDR1 and CDR2 sequences are SEHNR and FQNEAQ (reference sequence). This CDR3 contains 13 residues. V lost 1 base, J lost 4 bases, and 5 bases lay in between. The CDR3 region is CASSLGQYNEQFF. The CDR3 bases are TGTGCCAGCAGCTTAGGACAGTACAATGAGCAGTTCTTC.

The rearrangement joins TRBV4-2 to TRBJ2-2, with 8 bases lining up with TRBD2. The CDR3 sequence is 15 residues long. Germline loops: CDR1 LGHNA, CDR2 YNFKEQ. V was clipped by 8 bases and J by 1 base; unmatched bases: 6. The CDR3 is CASQPLAGNTGELFF. CDR3 sequence (DNA): TGTGCCAGCCAACCCCTAGCGGGGAACACCGGGGAGCTGTTTTTT.

The chain joins TRBV7-9 to TRBJ2-2; D perhaps matches TRBD2 (5 bases). Germline CDR1 SEHNR, CDR2 FQNEAQ (reference sequence). The ends were cut back, 2 bases at V and 7 bases at J, with 14 bases in the middle. This CDR3 contains 15 residues. In DNA, the CDR3 is TGTGCCAGCAGCTTACTTGTGGGAGTTGGCGGGGAGCTGTTTTTT. Protein sequence: CASSLLVGVGGELFF.

The chain combines TRBV7-2 with TRBJ1-6; D unresolved. The V gene's germline CDR1 is SGHTA and CDR2 FQGNSA. The germline V and J ends were trimmed by 1 base and 4 bases, with 11 bases remaining between them. The CDR3 spans 16 residues. The chain's CDR3 is CASSLGPRNYNSPLHF. Here the CDR3 DNA reads TGTGCCAGCAGCTTAGGCCCCAGAAATTATAATTCACCCCTCCACTTT. Full variable domain (remainder filled in from reference TRBV7-2 and TRBJ1-6): GAGVSQSPSNKVTEKGKDVELRCDPISGHTALYWYRQSLGQGLEFLIYFQGNSAPDKSGLPSDRFSAERTGGSVSTLTIQRTQQEDSAVYLCASSLGPRNYNSPLHFGNGTRLTVT.

This chain joins TRBV28 and TRBJ2-3; 12 bases agree with TRBD1. The CDR3 has 16 residues. Germline lookup yields CDR1 MDHEN and CDR2 SYDVKM. The trim removed 5 bases at V and 5 bases at J, leaving 8 bases unmatched. CDR3 nucleotides: TGTGCCAGCAGTGTCGGGACAGGGGGCTCGCAAGATACGCAGTATTTT. Translating it yields CASSVGTGGSQDTQYF.

This chain uses TRBV20-1 with TRBJ2-7; D ambiguous. The CDR3 is 11 amino acids. The ends were cut back, 3 bases at V and 0 bases at J, with 3 bases in the middle. Germline CDR1 DFQATT, CDR2 SNEGSKA (reference sequence). CDR3 region: CSASPSYEQYF. Here the CDR3 DNA reads TGCAGTGCTAGCCCCTCCTACGAGCAGTACTTC.

This chain links TRBV18 with TRBJ1-3; 7 bases match TRBD1. CDR3 size: 16 residues. Germline CDR1 KGHSH, CDR2 LQKENI. V shed 1 base and J 1 base; nucleotides not matched to a gene: 4. CDR3 protein: CASSPLDRPSGNTIYF. CDR3 nucleotides: TGTGCCAGCTCACCACTGGACAGGCCTTCTGGAAACACCATATATTTT. The complete variable domain, with remaining parts taken from reference TRBV18 and TRBJ1-3, reads NAGVMQNPRHLVRRRGQEARLRCSPMKGHSHVYWYRQLPEEGLKFMVYLQKENIIDESGMPKERFSAEFPKEGPSILRIQQVVRGDSAAYFCASSPLDRPSGNTIYFGEGSWLTVV.

This clone has only one observation. This chain links TRBV19 with TRBJ1-2, with 12 bases matching TRBD1. CDR1 and CDR2 from the germline V gene are LNHDA and SQIVND (reference sequence). J gave up 7 bases and V 2 bases, and 8 bases lay outside the gene matches. There are 16 residues in the CDR3. The CDR3 spells CASSILSGTGGFGYTF. DNA of the CDR3: TGTGCCAGTAGTATACTGTCCGGGACAGGGGGCTTTGGCTACACCTTC.

The chain is built from TRBV5-1 and TRBJ2-3; TRBD2 matches at 13 bases. Germline CDR1 reads SGHRS; CDR2 reads YFSETQ. Trimming removed 4 bases from V and 11 bases from J; junction bases left unmatched: 7. The CDR3 extends over 14 amino acids. The CDR3 DNA reads as TGCGCCAGCAGCCCCGGGACTAGCGGGGTGAAGCAGTATTTT. Protein product: CASSPGTSGVKQYF. The variable domain in full, with the rest retrieved from reference TRBV5-1 and TRBJ2-3, is KAGVTQTPRYLIKTRGQQVTLSCSPISGHRSVSWYQQTPGQGLQFLFEYFSETQRNKGNFPGRFSGRQFSNSRSEMNVSTLELGDSALYLCASSPGTSGVKQYFGPGTRLTVL.

This clone was seen many times. This rearrangement joins TRBV28 to TRBJ2-1; 7 bases map to TRBD2. CDR1 MDHEN and CDR2 SYDVKM come from the germline V gene. The CDR3 runs to 13 residues. The V segment lost 6 bases and the J segment 4 bases; nucleotides outside the gene matches: 3. CDR3 amino acids: CASRRGRYNEQFF. The CDR3 DNA reads as TGTGCCAGCAGGCGGGGGAGATACAATGAGCAGTTCTTC. Full variable domain (missing parts from reference TRBV28 and TRBJ2-1): DVKVTQSSRYLVKRTGEKVFLECVQDMDHENMFWYRQDPGLGLRLIYFSYDVKMKEKGDIPEGYSVSREKKERFSLILESASTNQTSMYLCASRRGRYNEQFFGPGTRLTVL.

J is TRBJ2-3 and V is TRBV5-5; D may be TRBD1 or TRBD2 (6 bases each). The V end lost 1 base, the J end lost 4 bases, and 10 bases lay between the germline ends. Germline-derived CDR1 and CDR2 are SGHKS and YYEKEE (reference sequence). This CDR3 has 14 residues. For the CDR3, the DNA is TGTGCCAGCAGCTTGTGGGGGGCCGCAGATACGCAGTATTTT. Translating it yields CASSLWGAADTQYF.

The J gene is TRBJ1-6, the V gene TRBV28; D is perhaps TRBD1 (5 bases). CDR3 length equals 15 residues. Germline V lookup: CDR1 MDHEN, CDR2 SYDVKM. The V gene lost 6 bases and the J gene lost 7 bases, with 16 bases spanning the gap. The CDR3 reads CASSGWGTENSPLHF. The DNA of the CDR3 is TGTGCCAGCAGCGGATGGGGGACGGAAAATTCACCCCTCCACTTT.

A single count supports this clone. The chain uses TRBV29-1 and TRBJ2-7; 10 bases fit TRBD2. The germline V gene encodes CDR1 SQVTM and CDR2 ANQGSEA. The CDR3 is 13 amino acids. V trimming: 6 bases; J trimming: 3 bases; junction bases outside the gene matches: 5. For the CDR3, the DNA is TGCAGCGTGAGGGCTAGCGGGAGCTACGAGCAGTACTTC. Protein product: CSVRASGSYEQYF.